This T cell receptor (beta chain) was sequenced in a study of vaccination and CD4 T cells after COVID-19. The overall study: Participants got two doses of BNT162b2 or mRNA-1273 vaccine.

Time point: late sampling 161 to 241 days after vaccination in a few convalescent patients. Treatment reported: approximately 9-day PBMC culture with coronavirus spike peptide pools or control peptides (ViraFEST assay). IL-2 at approximately 10 IU/ml and peptide pools at approximately 10 ug/ml were added to PBMCs cultured at two million per well. With respect to this clonotype: Its antigen is still unknown.

The germline CDR1 and CDR2 sequences are SGHTA and FQGTGA. This CDR3 is 16 amino acids long. The V gene lost 2 bases and the J gene lost 3 bases, with 17 bases spanning the gap. An Oncomine TCR Beta short-read assay was used to sequence the DNA from cultured CD4+ T cells. Genomic DNA from cultured CD4+ T cells was extracted. TCRdb used MiXCR to reprocess the PCR reads, holding one entry per CDR3 protein. The sample consists of roughly 28,000 distinct CDR3 sequences, around two fifths of them appearing once. The TCR was taken from a human donor who had recovered from COVID-19. This specimen consisted of CD4+ T cells from blood, cultured in vitro, obtained about 7 months after SARS-CoV-2 vaccination. The rearrangement joins TRBV7-3 to TRBJ2-7; no definite D call. CDR3 region: CASSLSGSEPGYEQYF. For the CDR3, the DNA is TGTGCCAGCAGCTTATCGGGTTCCGAGCCCGGCTACGAGCAGTACTTC.